This TCR beta chain was recovered during a study of control samples from healthy donors and cancer patients. Sequencing used immunoSEQ multiplex PCR; TCRdb keeps in-frame clones, though not all of them. The table has 120,000 or so clones, 87% seen once. Germline CDR1 is SNHLY and CDR2 is FYNNEI. V dropped 0 bases and J dropped 10 bases, with 24 bases sitting between them. CDR3 length: 17 amino acids. The V and J genes are TRBV2 and TRBJ1-1; a possible D gene is TRBD1 (6 bases). The sample taken for sequencing was blood. The clonotype originates from a young man in good health. CDR3 protein: CASSEAPVGTTDGIAFF. The DNA for the CDR3 is TGTGCCAGCAGTGAAGCGCCCGTCGGGACAACGGATGGAATAGCTTTCTTT.